Following are 17 T cell receptor beta chains from one sample sequenced in a study of cytotoxic CD8 clonotypes in ibrutinib-treated CLL (dated by TCRdb to about 2021). Library method: the immunoSEQ multiplex PCR assay. TCRdb retrieved this table from immuneACCESS and kept in-frame rearrangements only. Not all clones are present; in checked studies, unresolved V genes account for under half, and no reason is known for the remainder. The sample profile shows hundreds of thousands of clones; 70% to 80% of them were found once. The ten largest clonotypes hold 6.5% to 8% of the sample. Sample: PBMCs, taken before ibrutinib treatment. All receptors come from a human donor with chronic lymphocytic leukemia.

This chain uses TRBV7-2 with TRBJ1-2; unclear D gene. This CDR3 has 13 residues. V gave up 0 bases and J gave up 7 bases, with 9 bases separating them. Germline V gives CDR1 SGHTA, CDR2 FQGNSA. CDR3 in DNA: TGTGCCAGCAGCTTAGCAGGGTGGGGTGGCTACACCTTC. Protein product: CASSLAGWGGYTF.

This clone showed up just a few times. The gene calls are TRBV30 and TRBJ1-5, with unresolved D. CDR3 length: 13 amino acids. V was cut by 4 bases and J by 4 bases, with 11 bases left in between. Germline CDR1 and CDR2: GTSNPN and SVGIG (reference sequence). The CDR3 sequence: CAWTAGGNQPQHF. The CDR3 nucleotides are TGTGCCTGGACGGCGGGAGGAAATCAGCCCCAGCATTTT. Together with reference TRBV30 and TRBJ1-5, the CDR3 gives the full variable domain: SQTIHQWPATLVQPVGSPLSLECTVEGTSNPNLYWYRQAAGRGLQLLFYSVGIGQISSEVPQNLSASRPQDRQFILSSKKLLLSDSGFYLCAWTAGGNQPQHFGDGTRLSIL.

The rearrangement uses TRBV25-1 and TRBJ1-4; D unresolved. This CDR3 has 13 amino acids. Germline lookup yields CDR1 MGHDK and CDR2 SYGVNS. Trimming took 0 bases from V and 8 from J, leaving 7 bases between them. CDR3 protein: CASSEYGKEKLFF. CDR3 DNA sequence: TGTGCCAGCAGTGAATACGGAAAAGAAAAACTGTTTTTT.

J is TRBJ2-1 and V is TRBV6-1; 8 positions agree with TRBD1. Germline loops: CDR1 MNHNS, CDR2 SASEGT. There are 12 residues in the CDR3. Losses at the gene ends were 2 bases for V and 13 bases for J; bases not matched to a gene: 4. The chain's CDR3 is CASSEQGASQFF. CDR3 in DNA: TGTGCCAGCAGTGAACAGGGGGCTTCCCAGTTCTTC.

The CDR3 sequence is CARPGDYEQYF. CDR3 coding DNA: TGCGCCCGCCCGGGAGACTACGAGCAGTACTTC. This chain links TRBV23-1 with TRBJ2-7; D is perhaps TRBD2 (6 bases). TRBV23-1 is filed as an ORF, its function uncertain. Trimming removed 11 bases from V and 3 bases from J, with 11 bases in between. The CDR3 consists of 11 residues.

V usage is TRBV30 and J usage is TRBJ1-2, with TRBD1 matching over 7 bases. CDR1 and CDR2 from the germline V gene are GTSNPN and SVGIG (reference sequence). The CDR3 is 14 residues long. With 3 bases clipped from V and 2 bases from J, the junction kept 6 bases outside the gene matches. CDR3 in amino acids: CAWSTTGFNYGYTF. In DNA, the CDR3 is TGTGCCTGGAGCACGACAGGGTTCAACTATGGCTACACCTTC.

V gene TRBV30 combines with J gene TRBJ2-1; D ambiguous. V lost 0 bases and J 10 bases, leaving 13 bases between the germline ends. In germline, CDR1 is GTSNPN, CDR2 SVGIG (reference sequence). The CDR3 length is 13 residues. The CDR3 loop is CAWSVSLLVEQFF. The CDR3, as DNA: TGTGCCTGGAGTGTATCACTGCTAGTGGAGCAGTTCTTC. Using reference TRBV30 and TRBJ2-1 for the parts outside the CDR3, the full variable domain is SQTIHQWPATLVQPVGSPLSLECTVEGTSNPNLYWYRQAAGRGLQLLFYSVGIGQISSEVPQNLSASRPQDRQFILSSKKLLLSDSGFYLCAWSVSLLVEQFFGPGTRLTVL.

This chain links TRBV6-5 with TRBJ2-3; 15 bases match TRBD2. Germline assignment: CDR1 MNHEY and CDR2 SVGAGI. There are 15 residues in the CDR3. V gave up 2 bases and J gave up 6 bases; unmatched junction bases: 0. The CDR3 spells CASSYGTSGRDTQYF. CDR3 DNA sequence: TGTGCCAGCAGTTACGGGACTAGCGGGAGGGATACGCAGTATTTT.

The rearrangement uses TRBV2 and TRBJ2-7, with TRBD2 identical over 7 bases. Trimming cost V 7 bases and J 2 bases; bases outside gene matches: 8. Germline V gives CDR1 SNHLY, CDR2 FYNNEI. This CDR3 has 14 amino acids. DNA for the CDR3: TGTGCCAGCAACCAAGCGGGAAGGGCCTACGAGCAGTACTTC. Translating gives CASNQAGRAYEQYF.

The rearrangement joins TRBV19 to TRBJ2-1; TRBD1 or TRBD2 may be the D gene (5 bases each). The length of the CDR3 is 12 residues. Germline V CDR1 and CDR2: LNHDA, SQIVND (reference sequence). The V end was cut by 4 bases, the J end by 10 bases, with 11 bases between. The chain's CDR3 is CASSRGEGEQFF. CDR3 nucleotide sequence: TGTGCCAGTAGTAGAGGGGAAGGAGAGCAGTTCTTC.

This sequence joins TRBV15 and TRBJ2-2, with 9 nucleotides matching TRBD2. The length of the CDR3 is 17 residues. V was clipped by 1 base and J by 2 bases; unmatched bases: 5. Germline V gene data show CDR1 as LNHNV and CDR2 as YYDKDF (reference sequence). The CDR3 here is CATSRGGLAGNTGELFF. CDR3 coding DNA: TGTGCCACCAGCAGAGGAGGCCTAGCGGGAAACACCGGGGAGCTGTTTTTT.

This clone was found once. This chain joins TRBV30 and TRBJ1-5; D is unclear. The CDR3 covers 16 residues. Deletions cut 5 bases from V and 1 base from J, with 18 bases between. Germline V gene data show CDR1 as GTSNPN and CDR2 as SVGIG (reference sequence). CDR3 residues: CAWCSGVGSSNQPQHF. CDR3 nucleotide sequence: TGTGCCTGGTGCTCGGGAGTAGGATCAAGCAATCAGCCCCAGCATTTT.

This sequence joins TRBV21-1 and TRBJ2-3; the D call in the table, TRBD2, was not verified against the DNA. TRBV21-1 is a pseudogene. CDR3 length: 20 residues. The CDR3 region is CASSKVPLTGLRLGTDTQYF. DNA for the CDR3: TGTGCCAGCAGCAAAGTGCCCCTTACGGGACTTCGTCTGGGCACAGATACGCAGTATTTT.

A few counts support this clone. This rearrangement joins TRBV6-6 to TRBJ1-1; a possible D gene is TRBD1 (6 bases). With 7 bases removed from V and 9 bases from J, the gap between germline ends came to 12 bases. The CDR3 runs to 11 residues. The germline V gene has CDR1 MNHNY and CDR2 SVGAGI (reference sequence). The chain's CDR3 is CASIDRDKAFF. In DNA form, the CDR3 reads TGTGCCAGCATTGACCGGGACAAAGCTTTCTTT.

J is TRBJ2-1 and V is TRBV7-3, with 8 bases identical to TRBD1. The CDR3 consists of 19 residues. V trimming: 6 bases; J trimming: 8 bases; junction bases outside the gene matches: 24. Germline CDR1 SGHTA, CDR2 FQGTGA. CDR3 residues: CASSPTRRTGKELVDEQFF. The CDR3 DNA reads TGTGCCAGCAGTCCTACCCGAAGGACAGGGAAGGAGTTAGTCGATGAGCAGTTCTTC.

This clone showed up just a few times. The chain carries TRBV4-3 and TRBJ1-3, with TRBD1 identical over 8 bases. The CDR3 contains 17 residues. Germline CDR1 is LGHNA and CDR2 is YSLEER. J lost 1 base, V lost 0 bases, and 5 bases had no gene match. CDR3 sequence (DNA): TGCGCCAGCAGCCAAGATATGCAGGGGGCGTCTGGAAACACCATATATTTT. Translated: CASSQDMQGASGNTIYF.

This chain uses TRBV15 with TRBJ2-3; 13 bases match TRBD2. The CDR3 is 16 residues long. Trimming cost V 5 bases and J 0 bases; bases outside gene matches: 2. Germline assignment: CDR1 LNHNV and CDR2 YYDKDF (reference sequence). The CDR3 loop reads CATSRGLAGSTDTQYF. CDR3 DNA sequence: TGTGCCACCAGCCGGGGACTAGCGGGGAGCACAGATACGCAGTATTTT.